There are a few counts of the clone carrying this T cell receptor beta chain. What it binds is unknown. This sample was taken from a study of T-cell memory formation after mild COVID-19. 5'RACE, which relied on constant-segment primers, yielded TCR alpha and TCR beta cDNA libraries carrying sample barcodes and UMIs. Each CDR3 protein is one row after TCRdb ran MiXCR on the 5' RACE reads. Of hundreds of thousands of distinct CDR3 sequences in the sample, 25% to 30% were seen once. Trimming left V 0 bases short and J 2 bases short, with 8 bases between. CDR3 length: 14 residues. Germline CDR1 and CDR2: LGHNA and YNFKEQ. Study-wide results and limits: Those CD4+ clones that contracted were mainly in CM and EM (CD8+ ones in EMRA). Specificity for SARS-CoV-2 was not confirmed among the second-wave clones peaking on day 37.

The chain uses TRBV4-2 and TRBJ2-7, with D unresolved. Sequenced material: PBMCs or a T cell subset sorted from them (not recorded which). The clonotype comes from an adult woman who had mild COVID-19 (a few samples of this study predate the infection). Cell type and time point are not known. The CDR3 here is CASSQDPVTYEQYF. DNA for the CDR3: TGTGCCAGCAGCCAAGATCCAGTGACCTACGAGCAGTACTTC.